Listed here are 2 T cell receptor beta chains from one sample, sequenced in a study of CXCR3-negative and CXCR3-positive naive CD8 T cells. These receptors have no identified antigens. Carrying UMI labels, the TRB cDNA libraries were prepared through 5' RACE. TCRdb re-called the 5' RACE reads and gives one entry per CDR3 protein, without DNA. The listing records around 160,000 distinct CDR3 sequences. General study points: When CXCR3-positive naive cells were set against CXCR3-negative naive cells, the former had more hydrophobic TRB CDR3s.

Sequencing was done on a sample of naive CXCR3+ CD8+ T cells from blood. As for subset: CD45RO-CCR7+CD27+CD95- naive CD8+ T cells expressing CXCR3 (TNR3+). The receptors shown here come from a human donor in good health. Some clones in this sample may be carry-over from other donors' samples.

The chain joins TRBV7-9 to TRBJ1-1; TCRdb names TRBD1, which stays unverified in the absence of DNA. CDR3 length: 14 amino acids. In germline, CDR1 is SEHNR, CDR2 FQNEAQ (reference sequence). The CDR3 reads CASSHTGGLTEAFF.

CDR3 region: CASSLAPYSYEQYF. The genes are TRBV7-6 and TRBJ2-7. The CDR3 runs 14 residues. Germline V gives CDR1 SGHVS, CDR2 FNYEAQ.